A single sample gave rise to the 7 T cell receptor beta chains below, sequenced in a study of neurological immune-mediated disorders. TCRdb reprocessed the 5' RACE reads via MiXCR and lists one record per CDR3 protein. The sample shows about 74,000 distinct CDR3 sequences, less than 5.5% of them seen only once. Sequences were obtained from PBMCs. The receptors shown here come from a man younger than 30 with multiple sclerosis.

Details on this clonotype: It may be a read error: a sequence one base away is much more abundant. V gene TRBV5-6 combines with J gene TRBJ2-7, with a possible D match to TRBD2 (5 bases). CDR3 length: 14 residues. Germline CDR1 is SGHDT and CDR2 is YYEEEE. V shed 4 bases and J shed 7 bases, with 18 bases lying between them. The CDR3 sequence: CASSPLVGAQEQYF. In nucleotides, the CDR3 is TGTGCCAGCAGCCCGCTTGTGGGAGCGCAAGAGCAGTACTTC.

In its sample, this clonotype was seen many times. The chain links TRBV10-3 to TRBJ1-1, with D maybe TRBD1 (5 bases). The CDR3 extends over 13 amino acids. V lost 0 bases to trimming and J lost 8 bases, with 10 bases between them. CDR1 is ENHRY and CDR2 is SYGVKD in the germline V gene. DNA for the CDR3: TGTGCCATCAGTGAGTCTGGGGGATCCGAAGCTTTCTTT. It translates to CAISESGGSEAFF.

There are many counts of this clonotype. CDR3 DNA: TGCAGTGCGCCTTCTACAGGGACCTACGAGCAGTACTTC. It encodes CSAPSTGTYEQYF. The rearrangement links TRBV20-1 to TRBJ2-7, with D perhaps matching TRBD1 (6 bases). The V end lost 6 bases, the J end lost 2 bases, and 14 bases lay between the germline ends. CDR3 size: 13 residues. In germline, CDR1 is DFQATT, CDR2 SNEGSKA (reference sequence).

This clonotype showed up many times. V is TRBV20-1 and J is TRBJ1-4; D perhaps matches TRBD1 (6 bases). The germline CDR1 and CDR2 sequences are DFQATT and SNEGSKA (reference sequence). V was clipped by 0 bases and J by 12 bases, with 14 bases between them. The CDR3 has 13 amino acids. The CDR3 loop reads CSARDWAGDELFF. The CDR3 DNA follows: TGCAGTGCTAGAGATTGGGCAGGGGACGAACTGTTTTTT.

This clonotype was detected ten times or more. The rearrangement links TRBV20-1 to TRBJ2-3, with 8 bases matching TRBD1. V trimming: 3 bases; J trimming: 3 bases; junction bases outside the gene matches: 17. From germline, CDR1 is DFQATT and CDR2 SNEGSKA (reference sequence). This CDR3 is built from 18 residues. The CDR3 nucleotides read TGCAGTGCTAGGACGGTTTGGTGGACAGGGACGGTTACAGATACGCAGTATTTT. It translates to CSARTVWWTGTVTDTQYF.

This clonotype was found many times. The chain recombines TRBV10-2 with TRBJ2-4; the match to TRBD1 covers 8 bases. CDR3 length equals 14 residues. Trimming took 5 bases from V and 5 from J; bases not matched to a gene: 5. Germline V gene sequence: CDR1 WSHSY, CDR2 SAAADI. The CDR3 sequence is CASSRGQGENIQYF. The DNA of the CDR3 is TGCGCCAGCAGTCGAGGACAGGGAGAAAACATTCAGTACTTC.

In this sample, this clonotype turned up many times. This chain links TRBV12-3 or TRBV12-4 with TRBJ1-5; 9 positions match TRBD1. The J segment lost 6 bases and the V segment lost 5 bases, leaving 11 bases of the junction unmatched. The CDR3 is made up of 16 amino acids. CDR3 sequence (DNA): TGTGCCAGCAGTCCCCCCCCGGGACAGGGAGGTCAGCCCCAGCATTTT. It yields the protein CASSPPPGQGGQPQHF.